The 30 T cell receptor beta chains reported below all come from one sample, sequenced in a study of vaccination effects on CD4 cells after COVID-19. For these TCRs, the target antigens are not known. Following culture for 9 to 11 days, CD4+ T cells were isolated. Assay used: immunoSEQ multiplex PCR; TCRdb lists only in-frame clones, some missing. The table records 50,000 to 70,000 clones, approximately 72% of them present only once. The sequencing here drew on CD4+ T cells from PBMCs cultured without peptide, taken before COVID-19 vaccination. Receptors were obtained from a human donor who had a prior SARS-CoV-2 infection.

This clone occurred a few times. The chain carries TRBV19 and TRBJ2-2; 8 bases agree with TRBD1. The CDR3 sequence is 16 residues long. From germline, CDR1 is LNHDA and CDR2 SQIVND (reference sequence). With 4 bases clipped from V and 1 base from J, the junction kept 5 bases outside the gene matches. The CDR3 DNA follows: TGTGCCAGTAGTACAGGGGGCGCTGGGAACACCGGGGAGCTGTTTTTT. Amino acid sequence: CASSTGGAGNTGELFF.

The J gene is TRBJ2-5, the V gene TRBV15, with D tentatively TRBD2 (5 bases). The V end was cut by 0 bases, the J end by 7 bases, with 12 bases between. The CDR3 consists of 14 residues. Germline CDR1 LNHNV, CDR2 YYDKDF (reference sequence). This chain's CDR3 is CATSRDSAWRTQYF. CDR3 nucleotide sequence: TGTGCCACCAGCAGAGATAGCGCTTGGAGGACCCAGTACTTC.

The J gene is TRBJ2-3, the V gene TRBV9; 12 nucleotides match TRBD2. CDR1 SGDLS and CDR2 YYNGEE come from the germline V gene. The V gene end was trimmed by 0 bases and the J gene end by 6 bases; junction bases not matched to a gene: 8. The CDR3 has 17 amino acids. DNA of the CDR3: TGTGCCAGCAGCGTAGCTCCTAGCGGGGGGGCGGGTGATACGCAGTATTTT. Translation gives CASSVAPSGGAGDTQYF.

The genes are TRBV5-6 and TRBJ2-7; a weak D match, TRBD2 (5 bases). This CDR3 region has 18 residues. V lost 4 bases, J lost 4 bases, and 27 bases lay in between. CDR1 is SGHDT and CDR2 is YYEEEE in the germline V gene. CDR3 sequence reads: CASSLKREQPWGAYEQYF. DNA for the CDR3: TGTGCCAGCAGCCTAAAACGCGAGCAGCCTTGGGGAGCTTACGAGCAGTACTTC. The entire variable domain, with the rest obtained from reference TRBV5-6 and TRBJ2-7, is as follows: DAGVTQSPTHLIKTRGQQVTLRCSPKSGHDTVSWYQQALGQGPQFIFQYYEEEERQRGNFPDRFSGHQFPNYSSELNVNALLLGDSALYLCASSLKREQPWGAYEQYFGPGTRLTVT.

This CDR3 is CASSRLRGGGASYNEQFF. The CDR3 DNA is TGTGCCAGCAGCCGCCTTCGGGGGGGTGGGGCATCCTACAATGAGCAGTTCTTC. The chain recombines TRBV3-1 (or the pseudogene TRBV3-2) with TRBJ2-1; 8 bases line up with TRBD2. The CDR3 sequence is 18 residues long. Trimming took 4 bases from V and 1 from J; bases not matched to a gene: 12. Germline CDR1 reads LGHDT; CDR2 reads YNNKEL (reference sequence).

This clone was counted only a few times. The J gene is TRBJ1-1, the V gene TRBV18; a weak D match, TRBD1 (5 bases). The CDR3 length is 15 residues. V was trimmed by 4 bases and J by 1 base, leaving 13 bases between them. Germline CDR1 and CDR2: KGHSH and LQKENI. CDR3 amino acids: CASSLGGSGNTEAFF. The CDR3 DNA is TGTGCCAGCTCACTTGGGGGTTCTGGGAACACTGAAGCTTTCTTT.

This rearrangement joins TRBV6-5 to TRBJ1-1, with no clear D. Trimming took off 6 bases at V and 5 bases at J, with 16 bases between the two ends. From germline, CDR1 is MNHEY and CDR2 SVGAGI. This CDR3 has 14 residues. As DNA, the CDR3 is TGTGCCAGCAGGGCTCGGCGTGGGAGTACTGAAGCTTTCTTT. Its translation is CASRARRGSTEAFF.

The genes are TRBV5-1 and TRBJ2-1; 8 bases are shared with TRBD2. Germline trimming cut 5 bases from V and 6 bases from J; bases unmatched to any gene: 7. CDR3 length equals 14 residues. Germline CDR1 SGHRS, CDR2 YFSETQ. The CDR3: CASSRAGDGNEQFF. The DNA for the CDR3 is TGCGCCAGCAGTCGAGCGGGAGACGGCAATGAGCAGTTCTTC.

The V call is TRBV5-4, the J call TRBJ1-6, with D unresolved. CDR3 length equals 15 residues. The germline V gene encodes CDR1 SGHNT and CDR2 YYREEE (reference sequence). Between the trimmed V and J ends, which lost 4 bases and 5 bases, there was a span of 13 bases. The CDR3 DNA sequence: TGTGCCAGCAGCCAAGCGATCGGGGATAATTCACCCCTCCACTTT. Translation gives CASSQAIGDNSPLHF.

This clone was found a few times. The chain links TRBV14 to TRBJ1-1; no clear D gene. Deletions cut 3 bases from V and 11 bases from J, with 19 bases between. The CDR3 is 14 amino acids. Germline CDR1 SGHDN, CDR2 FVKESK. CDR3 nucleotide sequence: TGTGCCAGCAGCCAGCTTAGTAGTACCTTGGGGGCTTTCTTT. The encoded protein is CASSQLSSTLGAFF.

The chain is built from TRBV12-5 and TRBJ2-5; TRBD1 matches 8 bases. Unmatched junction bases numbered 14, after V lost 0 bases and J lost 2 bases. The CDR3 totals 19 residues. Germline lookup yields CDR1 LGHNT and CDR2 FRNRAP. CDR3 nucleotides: TGTGCTAGTGGTTTGGTACTTTTTGGACAGGGACGGGGGCAAGAGACCCAGTACTTC. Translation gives CASGLVLFGQGRGQETQYF.

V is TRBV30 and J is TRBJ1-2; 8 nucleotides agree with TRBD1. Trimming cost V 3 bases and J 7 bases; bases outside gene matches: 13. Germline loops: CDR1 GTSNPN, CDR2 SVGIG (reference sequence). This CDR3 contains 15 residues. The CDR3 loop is CAWRPLDRGAGGYTF. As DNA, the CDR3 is TGTGCCTGGAGGCCCCTAGACAGGGGAGCCGGTGGCTACACCTTC.

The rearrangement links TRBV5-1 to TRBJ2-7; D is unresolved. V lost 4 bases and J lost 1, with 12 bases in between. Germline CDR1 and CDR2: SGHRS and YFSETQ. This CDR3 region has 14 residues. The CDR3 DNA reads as TGCGCCAGCAGCCGTTCAGGTCCGTCCTACGAGCAGTACTTC. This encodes CASSRSGPSYEQYF.

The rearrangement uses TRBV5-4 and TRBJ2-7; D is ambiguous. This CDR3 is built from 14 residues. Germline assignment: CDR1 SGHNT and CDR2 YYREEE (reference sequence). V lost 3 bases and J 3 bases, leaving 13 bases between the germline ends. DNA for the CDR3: TGTGCCAGCAGCTCCGGGTTTGGGGTCTACGAGCAGTACTTC. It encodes CASSSGFGVYEQYF. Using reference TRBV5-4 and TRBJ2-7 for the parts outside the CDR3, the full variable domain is ETGVTQSPTHLIKTRGQQVTLRCSSQSGHNTVSWYQQALGQGPQFIFQYYREEENGRGNFPPRFSGLQFPNYSSELNVNALELDDSALYLCASSSGFGVYEQYFGPGTRLTVT.

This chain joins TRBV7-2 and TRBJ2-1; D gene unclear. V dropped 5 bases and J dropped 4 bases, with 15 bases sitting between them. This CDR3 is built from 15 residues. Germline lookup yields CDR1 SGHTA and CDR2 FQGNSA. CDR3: CASSPRSREYNEQFF. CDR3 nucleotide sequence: TGTGCCAGCAGCCCCCGTTCTAGAGAATACAATGAGCAGTTCTTC.

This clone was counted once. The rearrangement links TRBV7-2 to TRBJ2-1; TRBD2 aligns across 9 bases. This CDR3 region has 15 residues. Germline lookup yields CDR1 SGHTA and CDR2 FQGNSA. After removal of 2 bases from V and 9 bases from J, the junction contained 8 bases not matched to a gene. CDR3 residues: CASSLQAGGQSEQFF. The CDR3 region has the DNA TGTGCCAGCAGCTTACAAGCGGGGGGTCAATCTGAGCAGTTCTTC.

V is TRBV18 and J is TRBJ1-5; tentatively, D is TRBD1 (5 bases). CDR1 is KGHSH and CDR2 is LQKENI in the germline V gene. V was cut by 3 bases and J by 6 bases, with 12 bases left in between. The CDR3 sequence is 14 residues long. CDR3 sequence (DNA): TGTGCCAGCTCACCGGGCAGGGTCGTTCAGCCCCAGCATTTT. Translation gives CASSPGRVVQPQHF.

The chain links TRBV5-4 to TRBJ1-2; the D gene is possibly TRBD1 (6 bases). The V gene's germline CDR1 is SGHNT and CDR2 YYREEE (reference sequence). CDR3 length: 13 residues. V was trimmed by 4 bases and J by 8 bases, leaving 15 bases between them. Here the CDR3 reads CASSPDRVGGYTF. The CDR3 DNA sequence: TGTGCCAGCAGCCCGGACAGAGTCGGGGGCTACACCTTC.

CDR3 in amino acids: CASSYRGDQPQHF. In DNA form, the CDR3 reads TGTGCCAGCAGCTACCGGGGAGATCAGCCCCAGCATTTT. The chain combines TRBV7-2 with TRBJ1-5, with no clear D. Trimming took off 4 bases at V and 5 bases at J, with 9 bases between the two ends. This CDR3 has 13 residues. In germline, CDR1 is SGHTA, CDR2 FQGNSA.

This CDR3 is CASSPTRDIDTEAFF. In DNA, the CDR3 is TGTGCCAGCAGCCCAACCCGGGACATCGACACTGAAGCTTTCTTT. This rearrangement joins TRBV7-2 to TRBJ1-1, with D maybe TRBD1 (6 bases). There are 15 residues in the CDR3. Germline assignment: CDR1 SGHTA and CDR2 FQGNSA. The V end was cut by 5 bases, the J end by 3 bases, with 16 bases between.

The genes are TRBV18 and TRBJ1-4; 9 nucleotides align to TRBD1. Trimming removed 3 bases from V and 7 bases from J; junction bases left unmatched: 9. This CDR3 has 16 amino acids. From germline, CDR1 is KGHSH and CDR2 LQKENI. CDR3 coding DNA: TGTGCCAGCTCACCGGGACAGGGATCCGTTGGTGAAAAACTGTTTTTT. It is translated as CASSPGQGSVGEKLFF.

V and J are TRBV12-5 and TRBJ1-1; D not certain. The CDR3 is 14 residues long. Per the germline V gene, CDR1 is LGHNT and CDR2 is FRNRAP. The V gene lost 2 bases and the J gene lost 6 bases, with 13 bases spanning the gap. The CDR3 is CASGLTASIPEAFF. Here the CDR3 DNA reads TGTGCTAGTGGTTTGACTGCTTCGATCCCTGAAGCTTTCTTT.

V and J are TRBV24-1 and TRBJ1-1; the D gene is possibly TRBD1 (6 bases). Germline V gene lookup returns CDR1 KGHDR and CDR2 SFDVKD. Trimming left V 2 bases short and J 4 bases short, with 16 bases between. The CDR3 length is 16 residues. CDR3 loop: CATSDSGEGRSTEAFF. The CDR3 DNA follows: TGTGCCACCAGTGATTCAGGGGAGGGGAGGAGCACTGAAGCTTTCTTT.

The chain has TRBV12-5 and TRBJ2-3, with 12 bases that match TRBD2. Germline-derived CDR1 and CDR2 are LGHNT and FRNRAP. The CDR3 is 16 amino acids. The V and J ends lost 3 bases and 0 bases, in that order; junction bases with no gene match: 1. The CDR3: CASGFGLAGSTDTQYF. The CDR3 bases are TGTGCTAGTGGTTTCGGACTAGCGGGAAGCACAGATACGCAGTATTTT.

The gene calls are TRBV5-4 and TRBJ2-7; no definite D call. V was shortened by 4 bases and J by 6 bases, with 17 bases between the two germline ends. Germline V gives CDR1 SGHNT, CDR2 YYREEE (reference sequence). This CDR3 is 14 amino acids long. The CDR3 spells CASSPSSVGAEQYF. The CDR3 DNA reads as TGTGCCAGCAGCCCCAGTTCCGTGGGCGCCGAGCAGTACTTC. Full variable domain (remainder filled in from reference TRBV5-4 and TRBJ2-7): ETGVTQSPTHLIKTRGQQVTLRCSSQSGHNTVSWYQQALGQGPQFIFQYYREEENGRGNFPPRFSGLQFPNYSSELNVNALELDDSALYLCASSPSSVGAEQYFGPGTRLTVT.

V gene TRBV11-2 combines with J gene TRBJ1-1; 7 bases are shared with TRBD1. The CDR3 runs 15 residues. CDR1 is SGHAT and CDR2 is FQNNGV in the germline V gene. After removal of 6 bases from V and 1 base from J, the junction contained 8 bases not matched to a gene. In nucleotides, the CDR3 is TGTGCCAGCAGTTCCAGGACAGGAGCGAACACTGAAGCTTTCTTT. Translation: CASSSRTGANTEAFF.

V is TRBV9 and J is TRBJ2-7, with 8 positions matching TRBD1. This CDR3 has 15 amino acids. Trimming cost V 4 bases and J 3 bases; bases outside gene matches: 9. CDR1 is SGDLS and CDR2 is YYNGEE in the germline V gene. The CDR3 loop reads CASSPTGVGFYEQYF. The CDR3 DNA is TGTGCCAGCAGCCCGACAGGGGTAGGGTTCTACGAGCAGTACTTC. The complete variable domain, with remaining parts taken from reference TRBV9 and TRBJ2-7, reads DSGVTQTPKHLITATGQRVTLRCSPRSGDLSVYWYQQSLDQGLQFLIQYYNGEERAKGNILERFSAQQFPDLHSELNLSSLELGDSALYFCASSPTGVGFYEQYFGPGTRLTVT.

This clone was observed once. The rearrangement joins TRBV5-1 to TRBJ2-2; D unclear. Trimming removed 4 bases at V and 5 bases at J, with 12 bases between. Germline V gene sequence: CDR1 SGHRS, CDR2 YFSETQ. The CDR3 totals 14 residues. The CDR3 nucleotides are TGCGCCAGCAGCGCTACGGACGGGACCGGGGAGCTGTTTTTT. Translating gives CASSATDGTGELFF.

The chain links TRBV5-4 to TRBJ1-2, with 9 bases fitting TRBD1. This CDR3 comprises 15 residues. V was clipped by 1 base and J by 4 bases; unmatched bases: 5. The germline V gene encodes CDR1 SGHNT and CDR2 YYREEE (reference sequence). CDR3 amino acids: CASSLKGTGIYGYTF. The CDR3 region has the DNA TGTGCCAGCAGCTTGAAAGGGACAGGGATCTATGGCTACACCTTC.

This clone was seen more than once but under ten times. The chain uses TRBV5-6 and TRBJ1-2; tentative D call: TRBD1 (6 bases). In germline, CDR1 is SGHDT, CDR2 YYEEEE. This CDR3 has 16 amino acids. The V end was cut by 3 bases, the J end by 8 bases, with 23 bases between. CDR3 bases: TGTGCCAGCAGCTCGCCGCTCCCCAGGGGAAGGGGAGGCTACACCTTC. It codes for CASSSPLPRGRGGYTF.